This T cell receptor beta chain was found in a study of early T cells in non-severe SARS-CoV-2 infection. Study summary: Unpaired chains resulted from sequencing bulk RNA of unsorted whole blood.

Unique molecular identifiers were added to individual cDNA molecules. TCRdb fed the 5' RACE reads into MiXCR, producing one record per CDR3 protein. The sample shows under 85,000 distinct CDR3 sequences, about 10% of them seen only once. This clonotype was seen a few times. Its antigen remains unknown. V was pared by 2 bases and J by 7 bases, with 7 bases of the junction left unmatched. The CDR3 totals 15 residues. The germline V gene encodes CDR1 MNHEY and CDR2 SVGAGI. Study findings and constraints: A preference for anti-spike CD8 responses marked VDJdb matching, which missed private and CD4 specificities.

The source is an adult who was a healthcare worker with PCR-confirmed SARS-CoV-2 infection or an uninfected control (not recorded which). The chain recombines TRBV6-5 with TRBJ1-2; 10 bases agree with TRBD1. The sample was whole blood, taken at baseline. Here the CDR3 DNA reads TGTGCCAGCAGTTACACCCGGGACAGGGGTTCTGGCTACACCTTC. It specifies CASSYTRDRGSGYTF.